A single TCR beta chain is shown here with its context. A read error may explain this, as a much larger clone is one base away. This record belongs to a study of T cells in Graves' hyperthyroidism and ophthalmopathy. Newly diagnosed patients aged 18 to 65 had hyperthyroidism of under 2 months' duration. The study excluded patients with uncontrolled infection, other autoimmune disease, pregnancy or lactation. Extraction of PBMCs used about 9.2 ml of fresh peripheral blood. The CDR3 is 8 amino acids. V was clipped by 1 base and J by 14 bases, with 2 bases between them. CDR1 is MNHNS and CDR2 is SASEGT in the germline V gene. RNA transcripts were the template for amplifying TCR beta CDR3 regions. The HTBI primer set was used in a first-round RT-PCR of the TCR CDR3. MiXCR, run by TCRdb on the multiplex PCR reads, gives a single entry per CDR3 protein. The table has 750,000 to 950,000 distinct CDR3 sequences, roughly 40% seen once.

This sequence joins TRBV6-1 and TRBJ1-2; no reliable D call. The clonotype was recovered from a man younger than 35 with Graves' hyperthyroidism. The sample comprised blood. The CDR3 sequence is CASSEGTF. The CDR3 DNA reads as TGTGCCAGCAGTGAAGGGACCTTC.